One and the same sample provided the 25 T cell receptor beta chains below, sequenced in a study of beta chain features in type 1 diabetes. Study-wide findings and caveats: Significant though moderate, a shortening of TCRB CDR3s appeared in all four CD4+ subsets of Type 1 diabetes patients.

The antigens these receptors bind are not known. Every bit of the isolated RNA underwent reverse transcription, so sequencing read expressed TCRB transcripts. Libraries were prepared by immunoSEQ multiplex PCR; TCRdb keeps only in-frame clonotypes and omits some of them. The table shows roughly 730,000 clones, with 10% to 15% occurring only once. Source material: naive CD4+ T cells from blood. Receptor source: a man aged 18 to 29 with type 1 diabetes.

This chain uses TRBV2 with TRBJ1-1, with TRBD1 as a possible D gene (5 bases). V lost 10 bases and J lost 1, with 13 bases in between. CDR1 and CDR2 (germline): SNHLY, FYNNEI. The CDR3 covers 13 residues. CDR3 amino acids: CAIRDGENTEAFF. In nucleotides, the CDR3 is TGTGCCATACGGGACGGCGAGAACACTGAAGCTTTCTTT. Drawing the rest from reference TRBV2 and TRBJ1-1, the complete variable domain is EPEVTQTPSHQVTQMGQEVILRCVPISNHLYFYWYRQILGQKVEFLVSFYNNEISEKSEIFDDQFSVERPDGSNFTLKIRSTKLEDSAMYFCAIRDGENTEAFFGQGTRLTVV.

A few counts support this clone. This sequence joins TRBV10-3 and TRBJ2-1, with D perhaps TRBD1 (6 bases). Germline V gene data show CDR1 as ENHRY and CDR2 as SYGVKD. Trimming left V 6 bases short and J 5 bases short, with 17 bases between. The CDR3 is 15 residues long. CDR3 bases: TGTGCCATCAGGGCACAGGGATTTACAAACAATGAGCAGTTCTTC. Encoded protein: CAIRAQGFTNNEQFF.

The rearrangement joins TRBV29-1 to TRBJ2-5; D possibly uses TRBD1 or TRBD2 (5 bases each). The length of the CDR3 is 12 residues. The germline gives CDR1 SQVTM, CDR2 ANQGSEA. V lost 6 bases to trimming and J lost 5 bases, with 13 bases between them. Written as DNA, the CDR3 is TGCAGCGTCCCCGACGGGGCGGAGACCCAGTACTTC. It yields the protein CSVPDGAETQYF.

This clone was detected a few times. The chain links TRBV7-9 to TRBJ1-1; the D gene is possibly TRBD1 (6 bases). V lost 4 bases and J 2 bases, leaving 14 bases between the germline ends. CDR3 length equals 15 residues. The germline CDR1 and CDR2 sequences are SEHNR and FQNEAQ (reference sequence). CDR3 in amino acids: CASSSPDRSNTEAFF. CDR3 DNA: TGTGCCAGCAGCTCACCCGACAGGAGCAACACTGAAGCTTTCTTT. The full variable domain, its missing parts supplied by reference TRBV7-9 and TRBJ1-1, is DTGVSQNPRHKITKRGQNVTFRCDPISEHNRLYWYRQTLGQGPEFLTYFQNEAQLEKSRLLSDRFSAERPKGSFSTLEIQRTEQGDSAMYLCASSSPDRSNTEAFFGQGTRLTVV.

This clone appeared a few times. The sample has other DNA sequences that encode this CDR3 too. The chain employs TRBV5-1 and TRBJ2-2; 7 bases agree with TRBD1. The CDR3 contains 14 residues. From germline, CDR1 is SGHRS and CDR2 YFSETQ. J gave up 6 bases and V 2 bases, and 4 bases lay outside the gene matches. The CDR3 region is CASSLTGESGELFF. The CDR3 coding sequence is TGCGCCAGCAGCTTAACAGGGGAATCCGGGGAGCTGTTTTTT.

V gene TRBV5-1 combines with J gene TRBJ2-2, with 7 bases fitting TRBD1. The ends lost 4 bases at V and 3 bases at J; junction bases unmatched: 6. CDR1 is SGHRS and CDR2 is YFSETQ in the germline V gene. This CDR3 comprises 15 residues. The DNA for the CDR3 is TGCGCCAGCAGCCCTCCCGGGACAGACACCGGGGAGCTGTTTTTT. It encodes CASSPPGTDTGELFF. The variable domain in full, with the rest retrieved from reference TRBV5-1 and TRBJ2-2, is KAGVTQTPRYLIKTRGQQVTLSCSPISGHRSVSWYQQTPGQGLQFLFEYFSETQRNKGNFPGRFSGRQFSNSRSEMNVSTLELGDSALYLCASSPPGTDTGELFFGEGSRLTVL.

A few counts support this clone. The gene calls are TRBV30 and TRBJ2-3; D not certain. V was shortened by 2 bases and J by 2 bases, with 14 bases between the two germline ends. The CDR3 loop spans 15 amino acids. Germline CDR1 reads GTSNPN; CDR2 reads SVGIG (reference sequence). In nucleotides, the CDR3 is TGTGCCTGGAGTCGTACGGCCACCCTCACAGATACGCAGTATTTT. Amino acid sequence: CAWSRTATLTDTQYF.

The chain couples TRBV11-3 to TRBJ1-2; D remains unclear. V lost 5 bases, J lost 5 bases, and 12 bases lay in between. This CDR3 region has 13 residues. Germline values: CDR1 SGHNT, CDR2 YENEEA. Written as DNA, the CDR3 is TGTGCCAGCAGCACCGGGGAAACGTATGGCTACACCTTC. It is translated as CASSTGETYGYTF.

V usage is TRBV28 and J usage is TRBJ2-1, with 11 bases matching TRBD1. Germline values: CDR1 MDHEN, CDR2 SYDVKM. Trimming removed 10 bases from V and 6 bases from J; junction bases left unmatched: 8. This CDR3 contains 14 residues. CDR3: CATLIGTGGNEQFF. CDR3 coding DNA: TGTGCCACACTAATAGGGACAGGGGGCAATGAGCAGTTCTTC.

V gene TRBV18 combines with J gene TRBJ1-1; possibly TRBD1 for D (6 bases). This CDR3 has 14 residues. CDR1 is KGHSH and CDR2 is LQKENI in the germline V gene. The ends were cut back, 3 bases at V and 3 bases at J, with 11 bases in the middle. CDR3 residues: CASSPTGPYTEAFF. CDR3 bases: TGTGCCAGCTCACCTACAGGGCCTTACACTGAAGCTTTCTTT.

The gene calls are TRBV12-5 and TRBJ1-2; weak D call: TRBD1 (6 bases). The germline gives CDR1 LGHNT, CDR2 FRNRAP. Trimming cost V 6 bases and J 6 bases, with 14 bases left between them. The CDR3 runs to 13 residues. The CDR3 sequence is CASGPGGAHGYTF. CDR3 bases: TGTGCTAGTGGCCCGGGGGGGGCGCATGGCTACACCTTC.

In its sample, this clone was seen a few times. V gene TRBV21-1 combines with J gene TRBJ1-2; the DNA was not used to check the table's D call, TRBD1. TRBV21-1 is annotated as a pseudogene. The CDR3 spans 16 residues. CDR3 region: CASSKVYRTGGYGYTF. Here the CDR3 DNA reads TGTGCCAGCAGCAAAGTTTATCGTACAGGGGGCTATGGCTACACCTTC.

Here the CDR3 DNA reads TGTGCCAGCAGAAGGGACACTCACACCGGGGAGCTGTTTTTT. Protein product: CASRRDTHTGELFF. The rearrangement links TRBV5-4 to TRBJ2-2; perhaps TRBD1 as D (6 bases). The CDR3 loop spans 14 amino acids. Per the germline V gene, CDR1 is SGHNT and CDR2 is YYREEE (reference sequence). V dropped 5 bases and J dropped 3 bases, with 11 bases sitting between them.

This clone appeared a few times. The gene calls are TRBV6-1 and TRBJ2-3; TRBD1 or TRBD2 may be the D gene (5 bases each). The V and J ends lost 7 bases and 2 bases respectively, with 16 bases between them. The CDR3 is 15 residues long. Germline V lookup: CDR1 MNHNS, CDR2 SASEGT. CDR3 DNA sequence: TGTGCCAGCACCCGGGACCCGTACTTCACAGATACGCAGTATTTT. It yields the protein CASTRDPYFTDTQYF.

This clone was seen a handful of times. The J gene is TRBJ2-7, the V gene TRBV27, with 7 bases matching TRBD1. There are 15 residues in the CDR3. Germline V gene sequence: CDR1 MNHEY, CDR2 SMNVEV (reference sequence). J was trimmed by 2 bases and V by 6 bases; bases with no gene match: 10. The CDR3 DNA follows: TGTGCCAGCAGGACGTCCGGGACAGCCACCTACGAGCAGTACTTC. Its translation is CASRTSGTATYEQYF.

CDR3 sequence (DNA): TGTGCCAGTAGTATAGGGATCAATCAGCCCCAGCATTTT. Its translation is CASSIGINQPQHF. The V call is TRBV19, the J call TRBJ1-5; D is unclear. This CDR3 is built from 13 residues. CDR1 and CDR2 from the germline V gene are LNHDA and SQIVND (reference sequence). Deletions cut 1 base from V and 3 bases from J, with 4 bases between.

This clone turned up a few times. This chain connects TRBV19 to TRBJ1-1; 7 bases map to TRBD1. V lost 6 bases to trimming and J lost 0 bases; unmatched junction nucleotides: 1. Germline CDR1 is LNHDA and CDR2 is SQIVND (reference sequence). This CDR3 spans 13 amino acids. CDR3 nucleotide sequence: TGTGCCAGTAGACAGGGGATGAACACTGAAGCTTTCTTT. Translation gives CASRQGMNTEAFF.

This clone appeared a single time. This chain joins TRBV29-1 and TRBJ1-1; D perhaps matches TRBD1 (5 bases). Trimming removed 7 bases from V and 10 bases from J, with 19 bases in between. CDR1 is SQVTM and CDR2 is ANQGSEA in the germline V gene. There are 12 residues in the CDR3. CDR3 in amino acids: CSATGTSHPAFF. The DNA of the CDR3 is TGCAGCGCCACCGGGACCTCGCACCCAGCTTTCTTT.

This clone was seen a handful of times. The chain carries TRBV1 and TRBJ2-7. TRBV1 represents a pseudogene. CDR3 size: 12 residues. In DNA form, the CDR3 reads TGCACCAGCAGCCAAAGGTCGTACGAGCAGTACTTC. Translation gives CTSSQRSYEQYF.

J is TRBJ2-1 and V is TRBV5-4, with 7 bases that match TRBD2. The CDR3 runs 14 residues. The germline CDR1 and CDR2 sequences are SGHNT and YYREEE (reference sequence). V lost 0 bases, J lost 5 bases, and 2 bases stayed unmatched. The CDR3 coding sequence is TGTGCCAGCAGCTTGGATGGGACTAACAATGAGCAGTTCTTC. This codes for CASSLDGTNNEQFF.

The table lists this clone with a few counts. V usage is TRBV6-5 and J usage is TRBJ2-5; D ambiguous. CDR1 and CDR2 from the germline V gene are MNHEY and SVGAGI. Trimming took 5 bases from V and 5 from J, leaving 18 bases between them. The CDR3 is 15 residues long. CDR3 residues: CASSRSFSFGETQYF. CDR3 in DNA: TGTGCCAGCAGTCGGTCCTTCAGCTTTGGGGAGACCCAGTACTTC.

This clone turned up a few times. J is TRBJ2-7 and V is TRBV2, with 7 nucleotides matching TRBD1. The CDR3 has 15 amino acids. Germline V gives CDR1 SNHLY, CDR2 FYNNEI. Germline trimming cut 6 bases from V and 4 bases from J; bases unmatched to any gene: 12. This CDR3 reads CASRKEAGTVYEQYF. CDR3 coding DNA: TGTGCCAGCAGGAAGGAAGCCGGGACAGTTTACGAGCAGTACTTC.

This clone was seen once. The CDR3 DNA follows: TGTGCCAGCAGCTTACAGGGCAGGTCTCCGGGGTCACCCCTCCACTTT. This encodes CASSLQGRSPGSPLHF. The V call is TRBV7-2, the J call TRBJ1-6; tentatively, D is TRBD1 (5 bases). The CDR3 contains 16 residues. Germline V CDR1 and CDR2: SGHTA, FQGNSA. Deletions cut 2 bases from V and 10 bases from J, with 18 bases between.

This clone has more than one count but fewer than ten. The same CDR3 is also encoded by other DNA sequences in this sample. The chain links TRBV10-3 to TRBJ2-1; 10 bases map to TRBD2. CDR3 length equals 14 residues. The J segment lost 3 bases and the V segment lost 4 bases, leaving 0 bases of the junction unmatched. CDR1 is ENHRY, CDR2 SYGVKD, per germline. As DNA, the CDR3 is TGTGCCATCAGTGGACTAGCGGGCTACAATGAGCAGTTCTTC. This translates into CAISGLAGYNEQFF.

This chain uses TRBV29-1 with TRBJ2-7; TRBD2 matches 9 bases. CDR1 is SQVTM, CDR2 ANQGSEA, per germline. The CDR3 consists of 13 residues. After removal of 6 bases from V and 4 bases from J, the junction contained 7 bases not matched to a gene. CDR3 region: CSVALGLAYEQYF. CDR3 DNA sequence: TGCAGCGTCGCTCTAGGACTAGCGTACGAGCAGTACTTC.